One and the same sample provided the 25 T cell receptor beta chains below, sequenced in a study of long-term antiretroviral therapy in people with HIV. immunoSEQ v3.0 was run at survey level. Sequencing used immunoSEQ multiplex PCR; TCRdb keeps in-frame clones, though not all of them. The sample consists of some 25,000 clones, around 85% of them appearing once. This specimen consisted of unsorted PBMCs, obtained 1.2 years after starting antiretroviral therapy. These TCRs come from a man aged 45 to 65 with HIV.

The chain couples TRBV6-1 to TRBJ2-2, with D hard to call. Germline V gives CDR1 MNHNS, CDR2 SASEGT. Trimming shortened V by 5 bases and J by 5 bases, and 12 bases separated the two germline ends. The CDR3 has 14 amino acids. This chain's CDR3 is CASSQDAETGELFF. CDR3 DNA: TGTGCCAGCAGTCAGGACGCTGAAACCGGGGAGCTGTTTTTT.

V is TRBV5-1 and J is TRBJ2-6, with TRBD1 matching over 12 bases. The germline CDR1 and CDR2 sequences are SGHRS and YFSETQ. This CDR3 is built from 21 residues. Trimming cost V 1 base and J 0 bases; bases outside gene matches: 11. Here the CDR3 reads CASSLLTGQGAESSGANVLTF. CDR3 in DNA: TGCGCCAGCAGCTTGTTGACGGGACAGGGGGCTGAGAGCTCTGGGGCCAACGTCCTGACTTTC.

The table lists this clone with a count of one. The chain has TRBV29-1 and TRBJ1-5; TRBD1 aligns across 9 bases. V shed 4 bases and J 4 bases; nucleotides not matched to a gene: 5. The CDR3 length is 14 residues. The germline V gene has CDR1 SQVTM and CDR2 ANQGSEA. The CDR3 reads CSVVWTGVNQPQHF. The CDR3 DNA reads TGCAGCGTTGTTTGGACAGGGGTAAATCAGCCCCAGCATTTT. The full variable domain, rest sourced from reference TRBV29-1 and TRBJ1-5, is SAVISQKPSRDICQRGTSLTIQCQVDSQVTMMFWYRQQPGQSLTLIATANQGSEATYESGFVIDKFPISRPNLTFSTLTVSNMSPEDSSIYLCSVVWTGVNQPQHFGDGTRLSIL.

V usage is TRBV28 and J usage is TRBJ1-2; TRBD1 agrees at 9 bases. V was pared by 1 base and J by 7 bases, with 4 bases of the junction left unmatched. This CDR3 spans 14 amino acids. Germline V gene sequence: CDR1 MDHEN, CDR2 SYDVKM. CDR3 sequence (DNA): TGTGCCAGCAGTTTATCCCAACAGGGGGCTGGCTACACCTTC. As protein: CASSLSQQGAGYTF.

This clone was detected only a few times. The chain carries TRBV6-1 and TRBJ2-3; no firm D call. Trimming cost V 1 base and J 2 bases, with 1 base left between them. In germline, CDR1 is MNHNS, CDR2 SASEGT. CDR3 length: 12 amino acids. The CDR3 reads CASSEDTDTQYF. The CDR3, as DNA: TGTGCCAGCAGTGAAGACACAGATACGCAGTATTTT.

The chain employs TRBV2 and TRBJ1-5; a possible D gene is TRBD1 (5 bases). Germline CDR1 is SNHLY and CDR2 is FYNNEI. The CDR3 has 14 amino acids. The V end lost 10 bases, the J end lost 1 base, and 14 bases lay between the germline ends. CDR3 sequence: CATTRGGSNQPQHF. In nucleotides, the CDR3 is TGTGCCACGACTAGGGGTGGAAGCAATCAGCCCCAGCATTTT.

The V and J genes are TRBV4-2 and TRBJ2-7, with D possibly matching TRBD2 (5 bases). The ends were cut back, 4 bases at V and 2 bases at J, with 12 bases in the middle. The CDR3 is made up of 14 amino acids. CDR1 is LGHNA, CDR2 YNFKEQ, per germline. CDR3 in amino acids: CASSPVASTYEQYF. CDR3 DNA: TGTGCCAGCAGCCCCGTAGCGAGCACCTACGAGCAGTACTTC.

The chain couples TRBV7-2 to TRBJ2-3, with D hard to call. V was clipped by 5 bases and J by 3 bases, with 9 bases between them. The CDR3 consists of 13 residues. Germline V gene sequence: CDR1 SGHTA, CDR2 FQGNSA. As DNA, the CDR3 is TGTGCCAGCAGCCAGACAAGGACAGATACGCAGTATTTT. Translation gives CASSQTRTDTQYF.

CDR3 DNA: TGTGCCAGCAGGCGGGACTCTGGAAACACCATATATTTT. Amino acids: CASRRDSGNTIYF. The J gene is TRBJ1-3, the V gene TRBV6-1; D not certain. Per the germline V gene, CDR1 is MNHNS and CDR2 is SASEGT. The CDR3 contains 13 residues. V was trimmed by 6 bases and J by 0 bases, leaving 6 bases between them.

V is TRBV6-6 and J is TRBJ2-7; D perhaps matches TRBD2 (6 bases). The CDR3 covers 14 residues. The ends were cut back, 2 bases at V and 4 bases at J, with 12 bases in the middle. The germline V gene encodes CDR1 MNHNY and CDR2 SVGAGI (reference sequence). The CDR3 DNA is TGTGCCAGCAGTTACCCTGCCCGGGGGTACGAGCAGTACTTC. Translated: CASSYPARGYEQYF.

The chain joins TRBV30 to TRBJ1-2; D not certain. CDR1 GTSNPN and CDR2 SVGIG come from the germline V gene (reference sequence). Trimming removed 8 bases from V and 8 bases from J, with 18 bases in between. CDR3 length: 12 residues. In DNA, the CDR3 is TGTGCCCGGAACGATGGAGGTTACGGCTACACCTTC. It specifies CARNDGGYGYTF.

This rearrangement joins TRBV28 to TRBJ1-1; 8 bases fit TRBD1. The CDR3 extends over 14 amino acids. Losses at the gene ends were 3 bases for V and 8 bases for J; bases not matched to a gene: 8. From germline, CDR1 is MDHEN and CDR2 SYDVKM. The CDR3 reads CASSLGRTGREAFF. CDR3 bases: TGTGCCAGCAGTTTGGGGAGGACAGGGCGAGAAGCTTTCTTT.

This clone has a handful of counts. The CDR3 is CASSYQGGNTGELFF. In nucleotides, the CDR3 is TGTGCCAGCAGTTACCAGGGAGGTAACACCGGGGAGCTGTTTTTT. The gene calls are TRBV6-5 and TRBJ2-2; D is perhaps TRBD2 (6 bases). Trimming shortened V by 2 bases and J by 2 bases, and 9 bases separated the two germline ends. The germline gives CDR1 MNHEY, CDR2 SVGAGI. This CDR3 region has 15 residues.

This clone was seen only once. The rearrangement links TRBV7-9 to TRBJ1-1; possible D gene TRBD1, 5 bases. There are 12 residues in the CDR3. Germline-derived CDR1 and CDR2 are SEHNR and FQNEAQ (reference sequence). Trimming removed 10 bases from V and 5 bases from J, with 14 bases in between. CDR3: CATGLLVTEAFF. The CDR3, as DNA: TGTGCCACGGGACTTTTAGTGACTGAAGCTTTCTTT.

The chain is built from TRBV14 and TRBJ2-7, with D possibly being TRBD2 (6 bases). With 0 bases removed from V and 6 bases from J, the gap between germline ends came to 9 bases. The CDR3 is 13 residues long. CDR1 and CDR2 from the germline V gene are SGHDN and FVKESK. In DNA, the CDR3 is TGTGCCAGCAGCCAAGAACTAGCATCCGAGCAGTACTTC. Amino acid sequence: CASSQELASEQYF.

The chain links TRBV30 to TRBJ1-1; tentative D call: TRBD1 (5 bases). Germline loops: CDR1 GTSNPN, CDR2 SVGIG (reference sequence). V was cut by 1 base and J by 1 base, with 7 bases left in between. The CDR3 has 13 residues. CDR3 sequence: CAWSGTSNTEAFF. CDR3 sequence (DNA): TGTGCCTGGAGTGGGACATCGAACACTGAAGCTTTCTTT.

The V call is TRBV21-1, the J call TRBJ1-4; the table's TRBD1 call for D was not verified on the DNA. TRBV21-1 is deemed a pseudogene. The CDR3 is made up of 15 amino acids. CDR3 DNA sequence: TGTGCCAGCAGCCGGGGACAGGGCAGAAATGAAAAACTGTTTTTT. This gives the protein CASSRGQGRNEKLFF.

CDR3 sequence reads: CASSYQGGSVETQYF. The CDR3 bases are TGTGCCAGCAGCTACCAGGGGGGGAGCGTAGAGACCCAGTACTTC. V usage is TRBV7-2 and J usage is TRBJ2-5; D tentatively fits TRBD1 or TRBD2 (7 bases each). Trimming left V 4 bases short and J 4 bases short, with 16 bases between. CDR3 length: 15 residues. From germline, CDR1 is SGHTA and CDR2 FQGNSA.

By sample fraction, this clone is large. The chain couples TRBV5-1 to TRBJ1-3; 9 nucleotides match TRBD1. This CDR3 comprises 17 residues. CDR1 SGHRS and CDR2 YFSETQ come from the germline V gene. V dropped 4 bases and J dropped 0; count of bases not matched to a gene: 8. In DNA form, the CDR3 reads TGCGCCAGCAGCCTACGGACAGGGGCCAGCTCTGGAAACACCATATATTTT. Residues: CASSLRTGASSGNTIYF. The variable domain in full, completed from reference TRBV5-1 and TRBJ1-3, reads KAGVTQTPRYLIKTRGQQVTLSCSPISGHRSVSWYQQTPGQGLQFLFEYFSETQRNKGNFPGRFSGRQFSNSRSEMNVSTLELGDSALYLCASSLRTGASSGNTIYFGEGSWLTVV.

The chain has TRBV13 and TRBJ2-3; tentative D call: TRBD2 (5 bases). CDR3 length equals 16 residues. V was clipped by 1 base and J by 0 bases, with 11 bases between them. Germline V gene sequence: CDR1 PRHDT, CDR2 FYEKMQ (reference sequence). CDR3: CASSLAASRSTDTQYF. For the CDR3, the DNA is TGTGCCAGCAGCTTAGCGGCTAGCCGTAGCACAGATACGCAGTATTTT.

This clone was observed a handful of times. The chain recombines TRBV28 with TRBJ1-2; D perhaps matches TRBD1 (6 bases). V was shortened by 10 bases and J by 4 bases, with 28 bases between the two germline ends. The CDR3 runs 17 residues. Germline CDR1 reads MDHEN; CDR2 reads SYDVKM. CDR3 bases: TGTGCCACTACTGTTGGGACAACTAACCCCTACGTCTATGGCTACACCTTC. It yields the protein CATTVGTTNPYVYGYTF.

The V call is TRBV6-1, the J call TRBJ1-4; D unresolved. From germline, CDR1 is MNHNS and CDR2 SASEGT. This CDR3 has 15 residues. Trimming left V 7 bases short and J 0 bases short, with 12 bases between. CDR3 sequence: CASMYRSATNEKLFF. The DNA of the CDR3 is TGTGCCAGCATGTATCGATCCGCAACTAATGAAAAACTGTTTTTT.

There are a few counts of this clone. The rearrangement joins TRBV7-2 to TRBJ1-2; 8 bases are shared with TRBD1. The trim removed 0 bases at V and 10 bases at J, leaving 7 bases unmatched. Germline CDR1 SGHTA, CDR2 FQGNSA. The CDR3 extends over 14 amino acids. The CDR3 is CASSLALDRGYYTF. The CDR3 bases are TGTGCCAGCAGCTTAGCGCTAGACAGGGGATACTACACCTTC.

The chain couples TRBV6-5 to TRBJ2-3, with D possibly matching TRBD1 (5 bases). This CDR3 comprises 13 residues. The V end lost 10 bases, the J end lost 1 base, and 12 bases lay between the germline ends. Germline loops: CDR1 MNHEY, CDR2 SVGAGI. As DNA, the CDR3 is TGTGCCACCAAACAGGAAGGCACAGATACGCAGTATTTT. Translated: CATKQEGTDTQYF.

The chain employs TRBV28 and TRBJ1-5; 8 nucleotides line up with TRBD1. Germline CDR1 MDHEN, CDR2 SYDVKM. This CDR3 comprises 13 residues. The V segment lost 10 bases and the J segment 4 bases; nucleotides outside the gene matches: 6. CDR3 bases: TGTGCCACAAGAACAGGGGGAAATCAGCCCCAGCATTTT. Its translation is CATRTGGNQPQHF.